The source of this TCR beta chain is a study of T cell changes during pregnancy in multiple sclerosis. The data were produced by immunoSEQ multiplex PCR, yet TCRdb's version contains in-frame clones alone and is incomplete. The repertoire has tens of thousands of clones, roughly 91% of them found once; the top ten carry roughly 2%. The CDR3 has 16 amino acids. Unmatched junction bases numbered 5, after V lost 0 bases and J lost 5 bases. Germline V gene data show CDR1 as SGHRS and CDR2 as YFSETQ. The sequence was collected from a female donor in good health, enrolled as a control in a pregnancy study. The sample was peripheral blood, taken in the third trimester of pregnancy. The chain employs TRBV5-1 and TRBJ1-6; 7 bases align to TRBD1. In DNA form, the CDR3 reads TGCGCCAGCAGCTTGGGAGGGACAGCACATAATTCACCCCTCCACTTT. It translates to CASSLGGTAHNSPLHF.